Below, 10 T cell receptor beta chains from the same sample are listed, as sequenced in a study of blood T cell repertoires in COVID-19. Using immunoSEQ multiplex PCR, the repertoire was profiled, and TCRdb retains in-frame clones only, with some absent. In the table there are about 55,000 clones, about nine tenths of which are singletons. The sequencing input was peripheral blood. The receptors derive from a man aged 60-69 years with active COVID-19.

The chain has TRBV4-1 and TRBJ2-7; possible D gene TRBD1, 6 bases. V shed 4 bases and J shed 3 bases, with 10 bases lying between them. CDR1 MGHRA and CDR2 YSYEKL come from the germline V gene. The CDR3 has 13 amino acids. The CDR3 protein is CASSPGQSYEQYF. CDR3 DNA: TGCGCCAGCAGCCCAGGACAGAGCTACGAGCAGTACTTC.

The J gene is TRBJ2-7, the V gene TRBV4-2; D gene ambiguous. CDR1 LGHNA and CDR2 YNFKEQ come from the germline V gene. V dropped 1 base and J dropped 3 bases, with 13 bases sitting between them. The CDR3 sequence is 15 residues long. In nucleotides, the CDR3 is TGTGCCAGCAGCCAAGTAGGCGGCGAAAACTACGAGCAGTACTTC. Translated, it gives CASSQVGGENYEQYF.

The chain links TRBV9 to TRBJ1-2; 7 positions agree with TRBD1. V shed 2 bases and J 5 bases; nucleotides not matched to a gene: 9. Germline loops: CDR1 SGDLS, CDR2 YYNGEE. The CDR3 loop spans 15 amino acids. CDR3 sequence reads: CASSVGSGQAYGYTF. CDR3 bases: TGTGCCAGCAGCGTCGGGTCCGGACAGGCATATGGCTACACCTTC. Based on the CDR3 plus reference TRBV9 and TRBJ1-2, the full variable domain is DSGVTQTPKHLITATGQRVTLRCSPRSGDLSVYWYQQSLDQGLQFLIQYYNGEERAKGNILERFSAQQFPDLHSELNLSSLELGDSALYFCASSVGSGQAYGYTFGSGTRLTVV.

The V call is TRBV5-1, the J call TRBJ1-5; D remains unclear. V lost 1 base and J lost 3, with 5 bases in between. The length of the CDR3 is 13 residues. Germline CDR1 reads SGHRS; CDR2 reads YFSETQ. The CDR3 DNA is TGCGCCAGCAGCTTGCAGGCCAATCAGCCCCAGCATTTT. Translating gives CASSLQANQPQHF.

The rearrangement joins TRBV5-1 to TRBJ2-7, with 7 nucleotides matching TRBD1. J gave up 3 bases and V 3 bases, and 6 bases lay outside the gene matches. Germline CDR1 SGHRS, CDR2 YFSETQ. The CDR3 contains 14 residues. CDR3 in amino acids: CASSSRQGFYEQYF. The CDR3 DNA sequence: TGCGCCAGCAGCTCTCGACAGGGATTCTACGAGCAGTACTTC.

The chain joins TRBV27 to TRBJ2-5, with D possibly being TRBD1 (5 bases). Trimming shortened V by 2 bases and J by 7 bases, and 14 bases separated the two germline ends. The CDR3 runs 14 residues. Germline lookup yields CDR1 MNHEY and CDR2 SMNVEV (reference sequence). DNA for the CDR3: TGTGCCAGCAGTTTAGGAGTGGGGCTGGGGACCCAGTACTTC. Encoded protein: CASSLGVGLGTQYF.

The chain couples TRBV12-5 to TRBJ1-2; D ambiguous. V was shortened by 4 bases and J by 5 bases, with 8 bases between the two germline ends. The CDR3 is 12 residues long. Germline loops: CDR1 LGHNT, CDR2 FRNRAP. The CDR3 loop reads CASGYWAYGYTF. The CDR3, as DNA: TGTGCTAGTGGTTACTGGGCGTATGGCTACACCTTC.

This rearrangement joins TRBV19 to TRBJ1-1, with a weak D call TRBD1 (6 bases). Per the germline V gene, CDR1 is LNHDA and CDR2 is SQIVND (reference sequence). V was clipped by 6 bases and J by 3 bases, with 17 bases between them. This CDR3 comprises 15 residues. The CDR3 sequence is CASRAWTAVDTEAFF. DNA for the CDR3: TGTGCCAGTAGGGCTTGGACAGCGGTGGACACTGAAGCTTTCTTT.

The rearrangement links TRBV5-1 to TRBJ2-5; D uncertain. The CDR3 sequence is 15 residues long. Trimming cost V 3 bases and J 5 bases, with 17 bases left between them. From germline, CDR1 is SGHRS and CDR2 YFSETQ. CDR3 nucleotides: TGCGCCAGCAGCTATGACTCCCGCCCCCGGGAGACCCAGTACTTC. It translates to CASSYDSRPRETQYF.

The chain joins TRBV19 to TRBJ2-7; no clear D gene. CDR1 is LNHDA, CDR2 SQIVND, per germline (reference sequence). The CDR3 consists of 13 residues. V lost 1 base, J lost 2 bases, and 6 bases lay in between. In DNA form, the CDR3 reads TGTGCCAGTAGTATAGGGCTGACCTACGAGCAGTACTTC. This translates into CASSIGLTYEQYF.